This T cell receptor beta chain was found in a study of cytomegalovirus exposure and HLA in healthy donors. General study results and limits: Exclusion applied to some V segments, including TRBV6-2 and TRBV6-3, as they were indistinguishable. When analyzed later, a missense DCLRE1C variant was found to be linked to TCR beta V- and J-gene trimming. Among TCR beta chains of equal frequency, HLA-associated ones were more clonally expanded in a later analysis.

With respect to this clone: Its antigen is as yet unknown. One end of the junction fails to match germline, which may point to a read error.

The germline CDR1 and CDR2 sequences are SGHDT and YYEEEE. This CDR3 spans 11 amino acids. 13 Jbeta primers and 60 Vbeta primers were used for the PCR. Assay: immunoSEQ multiplex PCR; the TCRdb copy retains only in-frame clones and omits some. The sample holds 140,000 to 150,000 clones; just under 85% are singletons and the top ten take roughly 9.7%. The TCR originated in a woman aged 60-75 years in good health and CMV-seropositive. The rearrangement uses TRBV5-6 and TRBJ2-1; no reliable D call. The sequenced material came from PBMCs. The chain's CDR3 is CASSSNNEQFF. CDR3 DNA: TGTGCCAGCAGCTCCAACAATGAGCAGTTCTTC.